The clone carrying this TCR beta chain was found a few times. The CDR3 loop spans 15 amino acids. Trimming cost V 4 bases and J 5 bases, with 17 bases left between them. Germline values: CDR1 MGHDK, CDR2 SYGVNS. This entry comes from a study of T cells in Graves' hyperthyroidism and ophthalmopathy. RNA transcripts provided the source from which TCR beta CDR3 regions were amplified. The TCR CDR3 was amplified in a first-round RT-PCR using the HTBI primer set. TCRdb passed the multiplex PCR reads through MiXCR, listing each CDR3 protein once. The sample yields a few hundred thousand distinct CDR3 sequences, around a sixth seen once. Criteria for exclusion of patients were uncontrolled infection, other autoimmune disease, pregnancy or lactation. Cells are PBMCs isolated from roughly 10 ml of fresh blood.

The V call is TRBV25-1, the J call TRBJ2-5; D not resolved. Sample: blood. This receptor was taken from a young woman with Graves' hyperthyroidism that later progressed to Graves' ophthalmopathy. The CDR3 DNA reads as TGTGCCAGCAGTGCGCCCGGCCAGGTTTGGGAGACCCAGTACTTC. It is translated as CASSAPGQVWETQYF.